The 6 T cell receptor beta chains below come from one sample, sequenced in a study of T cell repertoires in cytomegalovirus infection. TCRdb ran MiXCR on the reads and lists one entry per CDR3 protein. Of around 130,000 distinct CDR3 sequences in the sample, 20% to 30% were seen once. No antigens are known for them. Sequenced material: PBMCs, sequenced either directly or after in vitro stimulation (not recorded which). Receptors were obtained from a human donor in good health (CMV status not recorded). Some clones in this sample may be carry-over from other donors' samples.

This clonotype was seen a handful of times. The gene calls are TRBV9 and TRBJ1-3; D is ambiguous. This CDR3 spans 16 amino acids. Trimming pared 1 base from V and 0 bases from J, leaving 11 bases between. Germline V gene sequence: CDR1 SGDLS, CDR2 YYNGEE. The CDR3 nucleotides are TGTGCCAGCAGCGTATCCGCACGGGTCTCTGGAAACACCATATATTTT. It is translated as CASSVSARVSGNTIYF.

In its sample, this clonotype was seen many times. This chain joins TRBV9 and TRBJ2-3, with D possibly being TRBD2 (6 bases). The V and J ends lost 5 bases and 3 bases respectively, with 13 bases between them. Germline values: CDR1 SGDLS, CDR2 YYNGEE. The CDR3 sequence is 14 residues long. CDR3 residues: CASRGGEVTDTQYF. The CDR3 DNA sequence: TGTGCCAGCAGGGGCGGGGAGGTAACAGATACGCAGTATTTT. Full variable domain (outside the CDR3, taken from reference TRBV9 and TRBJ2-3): DSGVTQTPKHLITATGQRVTLRCSPRSGDLSVYWYQQSLDQGLQFLIQYYNGEERAKGNILERFSAQQFPDLHSELNLSSLELGDSALYFCASRGGEVTDTQYFGPGTRLTVL.

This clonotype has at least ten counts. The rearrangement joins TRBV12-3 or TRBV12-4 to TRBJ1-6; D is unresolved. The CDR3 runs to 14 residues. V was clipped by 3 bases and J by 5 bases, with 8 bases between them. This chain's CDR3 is CASSFTGNNSPLHF. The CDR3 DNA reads TGTGCCAGCAGTTTTACTGGGAATAATTCACCCCTCCACTTT.

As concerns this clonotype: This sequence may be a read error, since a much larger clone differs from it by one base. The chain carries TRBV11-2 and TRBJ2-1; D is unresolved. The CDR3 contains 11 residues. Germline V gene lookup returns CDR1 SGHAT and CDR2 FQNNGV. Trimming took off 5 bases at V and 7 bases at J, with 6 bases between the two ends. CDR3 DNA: TGTGCCAGCAGCCCCAGGAATGAGCAGTTCTTC. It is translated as CASSPRNEQFF.

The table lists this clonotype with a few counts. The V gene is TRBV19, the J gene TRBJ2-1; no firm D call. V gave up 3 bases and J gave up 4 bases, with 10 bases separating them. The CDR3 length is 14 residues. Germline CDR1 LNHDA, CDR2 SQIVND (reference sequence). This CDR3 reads CASSISPGYNEQFF. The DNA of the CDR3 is TGTGCCAGTAGTATTTCTCCCGGATACAATGAGCAGTTCTTC.

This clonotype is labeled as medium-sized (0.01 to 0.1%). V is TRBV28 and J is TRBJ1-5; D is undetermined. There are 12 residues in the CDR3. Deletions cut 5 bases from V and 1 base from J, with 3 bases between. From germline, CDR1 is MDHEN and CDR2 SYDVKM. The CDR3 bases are TGTGCCAGCAGTGTAAGCAATCAGCCCCAGCATTTT. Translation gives CASSVSNQPQHF.